This entry lists 25 T cell receptor beta chains sequenced from one sample in a study of blood T cell repertoires in COVID-19. Libraries were prepared by immunoSEQ multiplex PCR; TCRdb keeps only in-frame clonotypes and omits some of them. The table shows around 140,000 clones, with about 92% occurring only once. Sequencing was performed on peripheral blood. These receptors originate from a human donor in a cohort sampled during active COVID-19.

The chain is built from TRBV7-9 and TRBJ2-3, with TRBD2 identical over 7 bases. The trim removed 2 bases at V and 5 bases at J, leaving 10 bases unmatched. Germline values: CDR1 SEHNR, CDR2 FQNEAQ (reference sequence). This CDR3 has 16 amino acids. CDR3 sequence reads: CASSLPRGLGVDTQYF. The DNA for the CDR3 is TGTGCCAGCAGCTTACCTAGAGGACTAGGGGTAGATACGCAGTATTTT.

The V and J genes are TRBV21-1 and TRBJ2-5; the D call of TRBD2 is as the table states it, not checked on the DNA. TRBV21-1 is marked as a pseudogene. This CDR3 has 20 amino acids. For the CDR3, the DNA is TGTGCCAGCAGACGCCCCGGACGACTAGCGGGGGGGCCTGGGGAAGAGACCCAGTACTTC. Translated, it gives CASRRPGRLAGGPGEETQYF.

This chain connects TRBV7-2 to TRBJ1-1, with a weak D call TRBD1 (6 bases). Germline V gene lookup returns CDR1 SGHTA and CDR2 FQGNSA. The ends were cut back, 4 bases at V and 1 base at J, with 10 bases in the middle. The CDR3 contains 14 residues. The CDR3 loop is CASSSRGTNTEAFF. The DNA for the CDR3 is TGTGCCAGCAGCTCCAGGGGAACGAACACTGAAGCTTTCTTT.

This chain uses TRBV14 with TRBJ1-2; 7 bases align to TRBD1. The CDR3 has 14 residues. Germline loops: CDR1 SGHDN, CDR2 FVKESK. After removal of 2 bases from V and 12 bases from J, the junction contained 12 bases not matched to a gene. CDR3 loop: CASSQFRTGGSHTF. CDR3 bases: TGTGCCAGCAGCCAATTTAGGACAGGCGGAAGCCACACCTTC.

The rearrangement links TRBV6-1 to TRBJ1-2; possible D gene TRBD1, 6 bases. The CDR3 spans 17 residues. Per the germline V gene, CDR1 is MNHNS and CDR2 is SASEGT. Between the trimmed V and J ends, which lost 4 bases and 3 bases, there was a span of 21 bases. The CDR3 protein is CASSAGRRGGYDYGYTF. Written as DNA, the CDR3 is TGTGCCAGCAGTGCCGGCCGGAGGGGGGGTTATGACTATGGCTACACCTTC.

This chain connects TRBV28 to TRBJ2-7; a possible D gene is TRBD2 (6 bases). Trimming removed 5 bases at V and 1 base at J, with 18 bases between. Germline V gene lookup returns CDR1 MDHEN and CDR2 SYDVKM. The CDR3 has 16 amino acids. The CDR3 DNA sequence: TGTGCCAGCAGTCCAGCCGGGAGAGTAGGGTCCTACGAGCAGTACTTC. It yields the protein CASSPAGRVGSYEQYF.

J is TRBJ2-5 and V is TRBV15, with 9 bases aligning to TRBD1. Germline V CDR1 and CDR2: LNHNV, YYDKDF (reference sequence). Unmatched junction bases numbered 11, after V lost 8 bases and J lost 4 bases. The CDR3 contains 15 residues. For the CDR3, the DNA is TGTGCCACCGGTCATCCGGGACAGGGTCGAGAGACCCAGTACTTC. Its protein is CATGHPGQGRETQYF.

The CDR3 reads CASSPPERGYQPQHF. The CDR3 DNA reads TGTGCCAGCTCACCACCGGAAAGGGGTTATCAGCCCCAGCATTTT. This chain uses TRBV18 with TRBJ1-5, with a weak D call TRBD1 (5 bases). Per the germline V gene, CDR1 is KGHSH and CDR2 is LQKENI. The length of the CDR3 is 15 residues. Between the trimmed V and J ends, which lost 0 bases and 5 bases, there was a span of 11 bases.

The chain employs TRBV6-6 and TRBJ2-7, with TRBD1 matching over 10 bases. The CDR3 sequence is 14 residues long. Germline trimming cut 4 bases from V and 7 bases from J; bases unmatched to any gene: 7. CDR1 is MNHNY, CDR2 SVGAGI, per germline (reference sequence). In DNA form, the CDR3 reads TGTGCCAGCAGTTTCGGGACAGGGGCAAAGGAGCAGTACTTC. Translating gives CASSFGTGAKEQYF.

V gene TRBV6-5 combines with J gene TRBJ1-2; TRBD1 matches 9 bases. This CDR3 is built from 14 residues. Germline CDR1 reads MNHEY; CDR2 reads SVGAGI. V lost 6 bases, J lost 5 bases, and 7 bases stayed unmatched. The CDR3 region is CASRTGGIGYGYTF. CDR3 DNA sequence: TGTGCCAGCAGGACAGGGGGGATAGGGTATGGCTACACCTTC.

The rearrangement uses TRBV5-8 and TRBJ2-1; the match to TRBD1 covers 10 bases. Germline trimming cut 0 bases from V and 7 bases from J; bases unmatched to any gene: 1. This CDR3 region has 14 residues. CDR1 is SGHTS, CDR2 YDEGEE, per germline. The CDR3 reads CASSLGQGANEQFF. CDR3 coding DNA: TGTGCCAGCAGCTTGGGACAGGGGGCAAATGAGCAGTTCTTC.

This clone was picked up one time. The genes are TRBV11-2 and TRBJ2-1, with a weak D call TRBD1 (6 bases). This CDR3 spans 15 amino acids. Germline assignment: CDR1 SGHAT and CDR2 FQNNGV. The V and J ends lost 2 bases and 6 bases respectively, with 14 bases between them. This CDR3 reads CASSLIIGRGNEQFF. The CDR3 DNA is TGTGCCAGCAGCTTAATTATCGGCAGGGGCAATGAGCAGTTCTTC.

The J gene is TRBJ2-1, the V gene TRBV7-9, with TRBD2 identical over 9 bases. The CDR3 contains 14 residues. V lost 3 bases, J lost 8 bases, and 5 bases stayed unmatched. Germline V lookup: CDR1 SEHNR, CDR2 FQNEAQ (reference sequence). CDR3 DNA sequence: TGTGCCAGCAGCTTGAGTAGCGGGGGAGATGAGCAGTTCTTC. Its translation: CASSLSSGGDEQFF.

The V call is TRBV2, the J call TRBJ2-3; the match to TRBD2 covers 12 bases. The CDR3 extends over 15 amino acids. Germline V lookup: CDR1 SNHLY, CDR2 FYNNEI. V gave up 8 bases and J gave up 4 bases; unmatched junction bases: 7. CDR3 sequence (DNA): TGTGCCAGCTTTCCTAGCGGGGGGGCCGCAGATACGCAGTATTTT. Encoded protein: CASFPSGGAADTQYF.

The chain employs TRBV12-5 and TRBJ2-1; 9 bases line up with TRBD2. CDR1 is LGHNT, CDR2 FRNRAP, per germline. The CDR3 contains 16 residues. V dropped 1 base and J dropped 8; count of bases not matched to a gene: 9. This chain's CDR3 is CASGLGLERGAHEQFF. The CDR3 DNA is TGTGCTAGTGGTTTGGGGCTCGAGCGGGGGGCACATGAGCAGTTCTTC.

This sequence joins TRBV9 and TRBJ2-4, with 10 bases identical to TRBD1. From germline, CDR1 is SGDLS and CDR2 YYNGEE. V was clipped by 5 bases and J by 3 bases; unmatched bases: 2. The CDR3 loop spans 14 amino acids. CDR3: CASRDRGGKNIQYF. CDR3 DNA sequence: TGTGCCAGCAGGGACAGGGGGGGCAAAAACATTCAGTACTTC.

Worth noting for this clone: This CDR3 is also generated by other DNA sequences in the sample. V gene TRBV5-1 combines with J gene TRBJ2-3, with TRBD2 matching 7 bases. The junction had 2 bases not matched to a gene; V was cut back by 0 bases and J by 1 base. The CDR3 totals 15 residues. CDR1 and CDR2 (germline): SGHRS, YFSETQ. CDR3 residues: CASSLVAGGTDTQYF. CDR3 bases: TGCGCCAGCAGCTTGGTTGCGGGGGGCACAGATACGCAGTATTTT. Full variable domain (remainder filled in from reference TRBV5-1 and TRBJ2-3): KAGVTQTPRYLIKTRGQQVTLSCSPISGHRSVSWYQQTPGQGLQFLFEYFSETQRNKGNFPGRFSGRQFSNSRSEMNVSTLELGDSALYLCASSLVAGGTDTQYFGPGTRLTVL.

The chain employs TRBV5-1 and TRBJ2-3; possible D gene TRBD1, 5 bases. From germline, CDR1 is SGHRS and CDR2 YFSETQ. CDR3 length: 14 residues. V was shortened by 5 bases and J by 1 base, with 11 bases between the two germline ends. The CDR3 DNA reads as TGCGCCAGCAGGTTCGGCAGGGGCACAGATACGCAGTATTTT. As protein: CASRFGRGTDTQYF.

This chain connects TRBV30 to TRBJ1-1; 7 nucleotides match TRBD1. The V segment lost 0 bases and the J segment 5 bases; nucleotides outside the gene matches: 3. Germline CDR1 is GTSNPN and CDR2 is SVGIG (reference sequence). The CDR3 consists of 13 residues. For the CDR3, the DNA is TGTGCCTGGAGTGTAGGGGGCAAAACTGAAGCTTTCTTT. Translated: CAWSVGGKTEAFF.

J is TRBJ2-5 and V is TRBV7-2; 10 nucleotides align to TRBD2. The germline V gene has CDR1 SGHTA and CDR2 FQGNSA. With 1 base clipped from V and 7 bases from J, the junction kept 9 bases outside the gene matches. The CDR3 consists of 16 residues. Here the CDR3 reads CASSLESGGAGATQYF. CDR3 coding DNA: TGTGCCAGCAGCTTAGAGAGCGGGGGGGCCGGGGCGACCCAGTACTTC.

The chain joins TRBV7-8 to TRBJ1-3; possible D gene TRBD1, 5 bases. CDR3 length: 15 amino acids. Trimming cost V 5 bases and J 2 bases, with 13 bases left between them. CDR1 and CDR2 (germline): SGHVS, FQNEAQ. DNA for the CDR3: TGTGCCAGCAGCCGAGTTGACAGTCCTGGAAACACCATATATTTT. Translated, it gives CASSRVDSPGNTIYF.

The CDR3 bases are TGTGCCAGTACGGCTCGGGGGGGCGCAGGAGGCTACACCTTC. As protein: CASTARGGAGGYTF. The rearrangement joins TRBV6-5 to TRBJ1-2; D is possibly TRBD1 (6 bases). Germline V gene data show CDR1 as MNHEY and CDR2 as SVGAGI. This CDR3 is 14 amino acids long. The V and J ends lost 9 bases and 8 bases respectively, with 22 bases between them.

This sequence joins TRBV5-6 and TRBJ2-6; unclear D gene. V gave up 0 bases and J gave up 2 bases, with 12 bases separating them. CDR1 and CDR2 (germline): SGHDT, YYEEEE. The CDR3 is 17 amino acids. CDR3: CASSLDTVKPGANVLTF. DNA of the CDR3: TGTGCCAGCAGCTTGGACACAGTAAAACCTGGGGCCAACGTCCTGACTTTC.

At least ten counts were recorded for this clone. This same CDR3 is encoded by further DNA sequences in the sample. CDR3 in amino acids: CASSPDSSYEQYF. The CDR3 DNA reads as TGTGCCAGCAGCCCGGACAGCTCCTACGAGCAGTACTTC. The J gene is TRBJ2-7, the V gene TRBV3-1 (or the pseudogene TRBV3-2), with D perhaps matching TRBD1 (6 bases). The V end lost 4 bases, the J end lost 0 bases, and 7 bases lay between the germline ends. Germline assignment: CDR1 LGHDT and CDR2 YNNKEL (reference sequence). The CDR3 is 13 amino acids.

The chain recombines TRBV7-9 with TRBJ2-6, with 9 bases fitting TRBD1. The CDR3 has 15 amino acids. Unmatched junction bases numbered 0, after V lost 4 bases and J lost 2 bases. Germline loops: CDR1 SEHNR, CDR2 FQNEAQ (reference sequence). The CDR3 nucleotides read TGTGCCAGCAGCTGGGACAGGGCTGGGGCCAACGTCCTGACTTTC. Translated: CASSWDRAGANVLTF.